This T cell receptor (beta chain) derives from a study of blood T cell repertoires in COVID-19. CDR3 length equals 15 residues. Germline V gene data show CDR1 as SGHTA and CDR2 as FQGTGA. V lost 4 bases and J lost 4, with 13 bases in between. Authors' data handling: Scientists estimated how many nucleated cells there were by amplifying reference gene primers. Measured with immunoSEQ multiplex PCR; TCRdb has only the in-frame clones, and not every one. V and J calls and clone size are copied from that table; D and trimming were computed from the DNA. There are over 100,000 clones in the sample; approximately 85% occur only once, and 11% lies in the top ten.

Sample: peripheral blood. This chain joins TRBV7-3 and TRBJ1-4; perhaps TRBD1 as D (5 bases). This sequence originates from a man at least 80 years old with acute or convalescent COVID-19. The CDR3 here is CASSSERGVNEKLFF. CDR3 nucleotide sequence: TGTGCCAGCAGCTCCGAAAGGGGCGTTAATGAAAAACTGTTTTTT.